One and the same sample provided the 30 T cell receptor beta chains below, sequenced in a study of neurological immune-mediated disorders. Each CDR3 protein is one row after TCRdb ran MiXCR on the 5' RACE reads. The table has approximately 38,000 distinct CDR3 sequences, 7% to 8.5% seen once. Sequences were obtained from CD4+ T cells from blood. These receptors all come from a man aged 45 to 65 in good health.

The table lists this clonotype with many counts. This sequence joins TRBV7-9 and TRBJ2-1; TRBD2 matches at 11 bases. Germline V gene lookup returns CDR1 SEHNR and CDR2 FQNEAQ (reference sequence). With 5 bases clipped from V and 6 bases from J, the junction kept 6 bases outside the gene matches. The CDR3 loop spans 15 amino acids. CDR3 residues: CASSLGGLAANEQFF. Written as DNA, the CDR3 is TGTGCCAGCAGCCTAGGGGGACTAGCGGCCAATGAGCAGTTCTTC. Together with reference TRBV7-9 and TRBJ2-1, the CDR3 gives the full variable domain: DTGVSQNPRHKITKRGQNVTFRCDPISEHNRLYWYRQTLGQGPEFLTYFQNEAQLEKSRLLSDRFSAERPKGSFSTLEIQRTEQGDSAMYLCASSLGGLAANEQFFGPGTRLTVL.

This clonotype occurred many times. The chain recombines TRBV12-3 or TRBV12-4 with TRBJ1-6; D call uncertain. Deletions cut 4 bases from V and 8 bases from J, with 6 bases between. The CDR3 is made up of 12 amino acids. The CDR3 spells CASSYRYSPLHF. The CDR3 DNA reads as TGTGCCAGCAGTTATCGGTATTCACCCCTCCACTTT.

This clonotype appeared many times. The V gene is TRBV6-2 or TRBV6-3, the J gene TRBJ2-1; perhaps TRBD2 as D (6 bases). CDR1 and CDR2 from the germline V gene are MNHEY and SVGEGT. V lost 6 bases to trimming and J lost 0 bases, with 12 bases between them. The CDR3 sequence is 15 residues long. The DNA for the CDR3 is TGTGCCAGCAGACCCGGGAGAAGCTCCTACAATGAGCAGTTCTTC. Translating it yields CASRPGRSSYNEQFF.

This clonotype was found many times. The chain is built from TRBV24-1 and TRBJ2-1; 13 nucleotides match TRBD2. The CDR3 has 19 residues. Per germline, CDR1 KGHDR and CDR2 SFDVKD. The V and J ends lost 1 base and 0 bases, in that order; junction bases with no gene match: 5. DNA for the CDR3: TGTGCCACCAGTGATTTCGGGACTAGCGGGACAAGCTCCTACAATGAGCAGTTCTTC. Translation gives CATSDFGTSGTSSYNEQFF.

This clonotype was found many times. This chain uses TRBV20-1 with TRBJ1-5, with D possibly matching TRBD1 (6 bases). The CDR3 is 15 amino acids. V dropped 5 bases and J dropped 5 bases, with 19 bases sitting between them. Germline V lookup: CDR1 DFQATT, CDR2 SNEGSKA (reference sequence). In nucleotides, the CDR3 is TGCAGTGCTCGGCGGGGGGCAGGCAGCGATCAGCCCCAGCATTTT. Encoded protein: CSARRGAGSDQPQHF.

This clonotype has at least ten counts. The J gene is TRBJ2-3, the V gene TRBV2, with D possibly TRBD1 on 6 matching bases. Between the trimmed V and J ends, which lost 6 bases and 6 bases, there was a span of 16 bases. This CDR3 is 14 amino acids long. CDR1 is SNHLY and CDR2 is FYNNEI in the germline V gene. CDR3 sequence reads: CASRATGGPDTQYF. The CDR3 nucleotides are TGTGCCAGCAGGGCGACAGGCGGCCCGGATACGCAGTATTTT.

The sample holds many counts of this clonotype. V and J are TRBV27 and TRBJ2-5; no clear D. The CDR3 runs 12 residues. V was pared by 5 bases and J by 5 bases, with 9 bases between. In germline, CDR1 is MNHEY, CDR2 SMNVEV (reference sequence). In DNA, the CDR3 is TGTGCCAGCAGTCACCCGGGTGAGACCCAGTACTTC. Translation: CASSHPGETQYF.

In its sample, this clonotype was seen once. Its ends do not fully match the called genes, so a read error is possible. V and J are TRBV11-3 and TRBJ1-1; TRBD1 matches 7 bases. This CDR3 has 13 residues. Germline CDR1 reads SGHNT; CDR2 reads YENEEA. In nucleotides, the CDR3 is TGTGCCAGCAGCTACAGGGGAGGAACTGAAGCTTACTTT. This translates into CASSYRGGTEAYF.

The gene calls are TRBV5-4 and TRBJ1-4; D may be TRBD1 (5 bases). Germline CDR1 SGHNT, CDR2 YYREEE (reference sequence). Deletions cut 1 base from V and 5 bases from J, with 9 bases between. CDR3 length equals 14 residues. For the CDR3, the DNA is TGTGCCAGCAGCTTGTCAGGGCTCAATGAAAAACTGTTTTTT. Encoded protein: CASSLSGLNEKLFF.

This clonotype has at least ten counts. J is TRBJ2-7 and V is TRBV7-2; 7 nucleotides agree with TRBD2. The CDR3 loop spans 15 amino acids. Germline-derived CDR1 and CDR2 are SGHTA and FQGNSA. J was trimmed by 5 bases and V by 5 bases; bases with no gene match: 12. DNA for the CDR3: TGTGCCAGCAGCCCTCCGGGGAGGGGAAGAGACGAGCAGTACTTC. It specifies CASSPPGRGRDEQYF.

This clonotype was observed many times. J is TRBJ2-2 and V is TRBV20-1; 8 bases agree with TRBD2. This CDR3 has 16 residues. Germline CDR1 is DFQATT and CDR2 is SNEGSKA (reference sequence). Trimming cost V 3 bases and J 1 base; bases outside gene matches: 7. CDR3 loop: CSASPGGGLNTGELFF. CDR3 in DNA: TGCAGTGCTAGCCCCGGGGGGGGCCTGAACACCGGGGAGCTGTTTTTT.

This clonotype was seen ten or more times. As DNA, the CDR3 is TGTGCCAGCAGCTTAAGCGGGGGCGCCTACAATGAGCAGTTCTTC. It encodes CASSLSGGAYNEQFF. J is TRBJ2-1 and V is TRBV7-8; TRBD2 matches at 8 bases. Germline lookup yields CDR1 SGHVS and CDR2 FQNEAQ. The V and J ends lost 2 bases and 2 bases, in that order; junction bases with no gene match: 2. The CDR3 extends over 15 amino acids.

In its sample, this clonotype was seen many times. The chain combines TRBV11-2 with TRBJ2-1; 10 positions match TRBD2. The CDR3 runs to 14 residues. Germline values: CDR1 SGHAT, CDR2 FQNNGV. Trimming at V came to 3 bases and at J to 7 bases, leaving 3 bases not matched to a gene. CDR3 DNA: TGTGCCAGCAGCTTCCAAGCGGGAGGGAATGAGCAGTTCTTC. It is translated as CASSFQAGGNEQFF.

This clonotype came up many times. The chain links TRBV28 to TRBJ1-1, with D hard to call. Trimming removed 2 bases at V and 7 bases at J, with 11 bases between. The germline gives CDR1 MDHEN, CDR2 SYDVKM. CDR3 size: 13 residues. The CDR3 DNA follows: TGTGCCAGCAGTTTAGGTTCGGGGTTTGAAGCTTTCTTT. As protein: CASSLGSGFEAFF. Filled out from reference TRBV28 and TRBJ1-1, the complete variable domain reads DVKVTQSSRYLVKRTGEKVFLECVQDMDHENMFWYRQDPGLGLRLIYFSYDVKMKEKGDIPEGYSVSREKKERFSLILESASTNQTSMYLCASSLGSGFEAFFGQGTRLTVV.

Ten or more counts support this clonotype. The chain has TRBV10-3 and TRBJ2-1; 8 bases match TRBD2. Germline CDR1 and CDR2: ENHRY and SYGVKD. This CDR3 region has 15 residues. Trimming cost V 4 bases and J 0 bases; bases outside gene matches: 2. The CDR3 loop is CAISGSGSSYNEQFF. The CDR3 DNA reads as TGTGCCATCAGTGGGAGCGGGAGCTCCTACAATGAGCAGTTCTTC.

This clonotype was observed many times. The chain employs TRBV7-2 and TRBJ2-6, with TRBD1 identical over 7 bases. The CDR3 loop spans 18 amino acids. Looked up from germline, CDR1 is SGHTA and CDR2 is FQGNSA. V was pared by 5 bases and J by 0 bases, with 10 bases of the junction left unmatched. DNA for the CDR3: TGTGCCAGCAGCCCCATCGGGACAGCCAACTCTGGGGCCAACGTCCTGACTTTC. Translating gives CASSPIGTANSGANVLTF.

This clonotype was recorded many times. CDR3 sequence: CSADGTSGRGADTQYF. DNA of the CDR3: TGCAGTGCTGATGGGACTAGCGGGAGGGGAGCAGATACGCAGTATTTT. The chain carries TRBV20-1 and TRBJ2-3; 16 bases fit TRBD2. V shed 5 bases, J shed 4 bases, and the junction held 6 bases outside the gene matches. The CDR3 covers 16 residues. Germline-derived CDR1 and CDR2 are DFQATT and SNEGSKA (reference sequence).

This clonotype was seen at least ten times. The V and J genes are TRBV5-1 and TRBJ2-6, with D unresolved. V lost 0 bases and J lost 0, with 4 bases in between. This CDR3 spans 15 amino acids. Germline CDR1 is SGHRS and CDR2 is YFSETQ. The CDR3 loop is CASSLVSSGANVLTF. CDR3 nucleotide sequence: TGCGCCAGCAGCTTGGTCTCCTCTGGGGCCAACGTCCTGACTTTC.

This clonotype came up many times. The rearrangement uses TRBV7-2 and TRBJ1-2; 7 bases are a match to TRBD1. V gave up 2 bases and J gave up 8 bases; unmatched junction bases: 5. The germline V gene encodes CDR1 SGHTA and CDR2 FQGNSA. CDR3 length: 13 amino acids. In DNA, the CDR3 is TGTGCCAGCAGCTTAAGGGGGCTGAGAGGCTACACCTTC. Encoded protein: CASSLRGLRGYTF.

In this sample, this clonotype turned up many times. The chain employs TRBV20-1 and TRBJ1-1; 8 bases are a match to TRBD1. CDR1 DFQATT and CDR2 SNEGSKA come from the germline V gene (reference sequence). After removal of 5 bases from V and 4 bases from J, the junction contained 12 bases not matched to a gene. CDR3 length: 15 amino acids. DNA for the CDR3: TGCAGTGCTGATTACAGGGGGAAGGGGGCCACTGAAGCTTTCTTT. It is translated as CSADYRGKGATEAFF.

This clonotype was counted ten times or more. The V call is TRBV20-1, the J call TRBJ1-1, with TRBD1 matching 7 bases. CDR1 is DFQATT, CDR2 SNEGSKA, per germline (reference sequence). V was clipped by 4 bases and J by 4 bases; unmatched bases: 6. This CDR3 spans 13 amino acids. CDR3 residues: CSATRQGVTEAFF. In DNA, the CDR3 is TGCAGTGCTACCAGACAGGGTGTCACTGAAGCTTTCTTT.

There are many counts of this clonotype. The J gene is TRBJ2-3, the V gene TRBV5-5; the match to TRBD2 covers 8 bases. The germline CDR1 and CDR2 sequences are SGHKS and YYEKEE (reference sequence). The V and J ends lost 1 base and 6 bases, in that order; junction bases with no gene match: 13. This CDR3 has 17 residues. The CDR3 DNA is TGTGCCAGCAGCTTGCTCAGCGGGAGAGGGAGAGGGGATACGCAGTATTTT. Its translation: CASSLLSGRGRGDTQYF.

This clonotype was seen ten or more times. V gene TRBV4-2 combines with J gene TRBJ2-5, with TRBD2 matching 10 bases. The J segment lost 4 bases and the V segment lost 4 bases, leaving 9 bases of the junction unmatched. The germline gives CDR1 LGHNA, CDR2 YNFKEQ. The CDR3 spans 16 residues. Written as DNA, the CDR3 is TGTGCCAGCAGCCCCCCTAGCGGGAGCAGACGAGAGACCCAGTACTTC. This encodes CASSPPSGSRRETQYF.

This clonotype came up many times. The chain is built from TRBV7-9 and TRBJ1-1, with a weak D call TRBD1 (5 bases). Trimming removed 6 bases from V and 1 base from J, with 12 bases in between. This CDR3 region has 14 residues. Germline V CDR1 and CDR2: SEHNR, FQNEAQ (reference sequence). The CDR3 DNA is TGTGCCAGCAGGAACAGGTACCGGAACACTGAAGCTTTCTTT. Its translation: CASRNRYRNTEAFF.

The sample holds many counts of this clonotype. V gene TRBV20-1 combines with J gene TRBJ2-7; D possibly matches TRBD1 or TRBD2 (5 bases each). V was clipped by 3 bases and J by 11 bases, with 14 bases between them. The CDR3 is 11 residues long. Germline V gene lookup returns CDR1 DFQATT and CDR2 SNEGSKA (reference sequence). CDR3 residues: CSASGTVVKYF. The CDR3 DNA sequence: TGCAGTGCTAGCGGGACGGTGGTAAAGTACTTC.

This clonotype was detected ten times or more. This chain's CDR3 is CASSLTGGGYNEQFF. The CDR3 DNA reads TGTGCCAGCAGCTTAACAGGAGGAGGGTACAATGAGCAGTTCTTC. The chain recombines TRBV7-9 with TRBJ2-1, with D perhaps TRBD2 (6 bases). The CDR3 consists of 15 residues. V lost 2 bases and J 4 bases, leaving 12 bases between the germline ends. Germline CDR1 and CDR2: SEHNR and FQNEAQ (reference sequence).

This clonotype was counted at least ten times. The chain uses TRBV18 and TRBJ2-2, with D tentatively TRBD1 (6 bases). V was shortened by 6 bases and J by 0 bases, with 11 bases between the two germline ends. The CDR3 has 15 residues. In germline, CDR1 is KGHSH, CDR2 LQKENI. In DNA form, the CDR3 reads TGTGCCAGCTCTCGCGGACAGACGAACACCGGGGAGCTGTTTTTT. The encoded protein is CASSRGQTNTGELFF.

The sample holds many counts of this clonotype. The rearrangement joins TRBV20-1 to TRBJ2-3; D tentatively reads TRBD1 or TRBD2 (6 bases each). Per germline, CDR1 DFQATT and CDR2 SNEGSKA (reference sequence). The CDR3 covers 12 residues. The V end lost 6 bases, the J end lost 6 bases, and 13 bases lay between the germline ends. The CDR3, as DNA: TGCAGTGCAATACAGGGACTTGATACGCAGTATTTT. It encodes CSAIQGLDTQYF.

This clonotype showed up many times. The chain is built from TRBV28 and TRBJ2-3; D not certain. CDR3 length: 14 amino acids. The ends were cut back, 5 bases at V and 5 bases at J, with 14 bases in the middle. Germline V gene sequence: CDR1 MDHEN, CDR2 SYDVKM. The DNA of the CDR3 is TGTGCCAGCAGTACCGGGCCCCTGGGAGATACGCAGTATTTT. Translated, it gives CASSTGPLGDTQYF.

Many counts were recorded for this clonotype. The chain employs TRBV20-1 and TRBJ2-3, with D maybe TRBD2 (6 bases). Germline V CDR1 and CDR2: DFQATT, SNEGSKA (reference sequence). The V end was cut by 5 bases, the J end by 0 bases, with 6 bases between. This CDR3 is 12 amino acids long. The CDR3 spells CSAGRSTDTQYF. The CDR3 DNA sequence: TGCAGTGCTGGGAGGAGCACAGATACGCAGTATTTT.